This TCR beta chain was obtained from a study of shared clonotypes between healthy human individuals. Produced via immunoSEQ multiplex PCR; TCRdb's table is partial and in-frame only. The data contain some 650,000 clones, more than 95% of them singletons. The clonotype was recovered from a woman in her twenties or thirties in good health. Material for sequencing was naive CD4+ T cells sorted from blood. Subset given: CD45RA+ positively selected.

This CDR3 reads CASSRGYPYNEQFF. CDR3 coding DNA: TGTGCCAGTAGTCGGGGGTATCCCTACAATGAGCAGTTCTTC. The chain recombines TRBV19 with TRBJ2-1; weak D call: TRBD2 (6 bases). The germline V gene has CDR1 LNHDA and CDR2 SQIVND (reference sequence). Trimming removed 5 bases from V and 2 bases from J, with 10 bases in between. CDR3 length: 14 residues.